The sequence of this TCR beta chain was determined in a study of tumor and adjacent non-tumor tissue in lung cancer. The library came from three nested PCR rounds adapted from ARM-PCR protocols. One entry per CDR3 protein, called by TCRdb with MiXCR from the multiplex PCR reads. The sample holds some 47,000 distinct CDR3 sequences, roughly 62% seen once. On this clonotype: A much larger clone sits a single nucleotide away, making a read error possible.

The CDR3 loop spans 13 amino acids. This sample's RNA came from whole unsorted tissue. This non-tumor lung sample came from over 3 cm beyond the tumor edge. Sequenced input: distant non-tumor lung tissue. This sequence originates from a woman between 40 and 55 years old with non-small cell lung cancer. The chain combines TRBV12-3 or TRBV12-4 with TRBJ1-5, with D unclear. The CDR3 coding sequence is TGTACCAGCAGCCTAGGTAGCAATCAGCCCCAGCATTTT. Amino acids: CTSSLGSNQPQHF.